The next 18 T cell receptor beta chains were all read from a single sample in a study of T-cell memory formation after mild COVID-19. Each CDR3 protein is one row after TCRdb ran MiXCR on the 5' RACE reads. The sample lists fewer than 200,000 distinct CDR3 sequences, 13% occurring once. Specimen: PBMCs or a T cell subset sorted from them (not recorded which). These receptors all come from a man between 18 and 29 years old who had mild COVID-19 (a few samples of this study predate the infection). Cell type and time point are not known.

This clonotype has at least ten counts. The V gene is TRBV11-2, the J gene TRBJ1-2; D may be TRBD1 (5 bases). Germline V gives CDR1 SGHAT, CDR2 FQNNGV. V lost 3 bases and J 4 bases, leaving 18 bases between the germline ends. CDR3 size: 16 residues. The CDR3 spells CASSFGWGEPSYGYTF. CDR3 sequence (DNA): TGTGCCAGCAGCTTTGGGTGGGGCGAACCCTCCTATGGCTACACCTTC.

This clonotype was recorded many times. The rearrangement joins TRBV3-1 to TRBJ1-3, with D unresolved. The CDR3 consists of 15 residues. V dropped 1 base and J dropped 0 bases, with 7 bases sitting between them. In germline, CDR1 is LGHDT, CDR2 YNNKEL (reference sequence). DNA for the CDR3: TGTGCCAGCAGCCAAGGCAGCCACTCTGGAAACACCATATATTTT. Its translation: CASSQGSHSGNTIYF.

This clonotype was counted only a few times. The chain uses TRBV29-1 and TRBJ1-5; no clear D gene. Germline V gives CDR1 SQVTM, CDR2 ANQGSEA. CDR3 length: 11 amino acids. Trimming shortened V by 0 bases and J by 6 bases, and 3 bases separated the two germline ends. The CDR3 protein is CSVEDAQPQHF. The CDR3 region has the DNA TGCAGCGTTGAAGATGCTCAGCCCCAGCATTTT.

This clonotype was seen a handful of times. The J gene is TRBJ2-7, the V gene TRBV20-1; the D call may be TRBD1 or TRBD2 (5 bases each). Germline CDR1 and CDR2: DFQATT and SNEGSKA (reference sequence). This CDR3 comprises 13 residues. Trimming removed 3 bases from V and 6 bases from J, with 15 bases in between. The CDR3, as DNA: TGCAGTGCTAGCCACCCGGGACGGATCGAGCAGTACTTC. It yields the protein CSASHPGRIEQYF.

This clonotype was counted only a few times. The chain joins TRBV20-1 to TRBJ2-3; D gene ambiguous. Trimming removed 4 bases from V and 6 bases from J, with 8 bases in between. From germline, CDR1 is DFQATT and CDR2 SNEGSKA (reference sequence). The CDR3 length is 11 residues. CDR3 sequence reads: CSATILDTQYF. CDR3 DNA: TGCAGTGCTACGATTCTGGATACGCAGTATTTT.

V and J are TRBV6-5 and TRBJ2-1, with 7 bases lining up with TRBD2. The CDR3 sequence is 11 residues long. The germline V gene encodes CDR1 MNHEY and CDR2 SVGAGI. Trimming at V came to 8 bases and at J to 9 bases, leaving 4 bases not matched to a gene. The CDR3 sequence: CASWRGSEQFF. The CDR3 nucleotides are TGTGCCAGCTGGCGGGGGAGTGAGCAGTTCTTC.

This clonotype was seen many times. The rearrangement uses TRBV24-1 and TRBJ2-2, with a possible D match to TRBD1 (5 bases). Trimming stripped 2 bases from V and 7 bases from J, with 13 bases between. This CDR3 has 15 amino acids. Germline V gene sequence: CDR1 KGHDR, CDR2 SFDVKD. The CDR3 here is CATSDSGHWDGELFF. The CDR3 DNA reads as TGTGCCACCAGTGATTCCGGACATTGGGACGGGGAGCTGTTTTTT.

The chain combines TRBV6-1 with TRBJ2-1; 12 bases fit TRBD2. Germline V gene data show CDR1 as MNHNS and CDR2 as SASEGT. V dropped 8 bases and J dropped 9; count of bases not matched to a gene: 11. The CDR3 extends over 15 amino acids. For the CDR3, the DNA is TGTGCCAGCGCCCCTCTAGCGGGGGGGCCGGTTGAGCAGTTCTTC. Protein: CASAPLAGGPVEQFF.

In its sample, this clonotype was seen a few times. The rearrangement uses TRBV4-3 and TRBJ1-2, with D possibly TRBD1 on 5 matching bases. Trimming took off 0 bases at V and 3 bases at J, with 11 bases between the two ends. This CDR3 is built from 15 residues. The V gene's germline CDR1 is LGHNA and CDR2 YSLEER. The CDR3 loop reads CASSQDAGRDYGYTF. CDR3 sequence (DNA): TGCGCCAGCAGCCAAGATGCAGGCAGGGACTATGGCTACACCTTC.

V usage is TRBV29-1 and J usage is TRBJ2-5; 9 bases fit TRBD1. Germline CDR1 reads SQVTM; CDR2 reads ANQGSEA. Germline trimming cut 7 bases from V and 5 bases from J; bases unmatched to any gene: 5. There are 12 residues in the CDR3. In nucleotides, the CDR3 is TGCAGCGGCGGACAGGGGAGGGAGACCCAGTACTTC. This translates into CSGGQGRETQYF.

This clonotype was seen a few times. This chain links TRBV2 with TRBJ2-7; 9 positions match TRBD2. The CDR3 consists of 15 residues. The germline CDR1 and CDR2 sequences are SNHLY and FYNNEI. V trimming: 0 bases; J trimming: 2 bases; junction bases outside the gene matches: 2. The chain's CDR3 is CASSEAQRGAYEQYF. Written as DNA, the CDR3 is TGTGCCAGCAGTGAAGCCCAGCGGGGGGCCTACGAGCAGTACTTC.

The table lists this clonotype with a few counts. The chain is built from TRBV20-1 and TRBJ1-1; possibly TRBD1 for D (5 bases). Between the trimmed V and J ends, which lost 4 bases and 2 bases, there was a span of 11 bases. This CDR3 is 13 amino acids long. Germline CDR1 reads DFQATT; CDR2 reads SNEGSKA (reference sequence). The CDR3 here is CSANRGTNTEAFF. For the CDR3, the DNA is TGCAGTGCTAATCGGGGGACCAACACTGAAGCTTTCTTT.

The chain carries TRBV10-3 and TRBJ2-3; D unresolved. CDR1 ENHRY and CDR2 SYGVKD come from the germline V gene. The CDR3 consists of 11 residues. V was clipped by 8 bases and J by 1 base, with 4 bases between them. CDR3 sequence: CAIGGTDTQYF. CDR3 in DNA: TGTGCCATCGGTGGCACAGATACGCAGTATTTT.

This clonotype was observed a handful of times. V and J are TRBV4-1 and TRBJ1-5; D is unclear. The germline gives CDR1 MGHRA, CDR2 YSYEKL. V was trimmed by 0 bases and J by 4 bases, leaving 10 bases between them. The CDR3 sequence is 15 residues long. Here the CDR3 DNA reads TGCGCCAGCAGCCAAGAGGTCACAGCAAATCAGCCCCAGCATTTT. This codes for CASSQEVTANQPQHF.

This clonotype appeared a few times. V is TRBV23-1 and J is TRBJ2-1; D uncertain. TRBV23-1 is treated as an ORF (open reading frame) with a function not yet certain. V was trimmed by 1 base and J by 8 bases, leaving 9 bases between them. This CDR3 contains 13 residues. The CDR3 DNA reads as TGCGCCAGCAGTCAATTCGAGCTTGATGAGCAGTTCTTC. This codes for CASSQFELDEQFF.

Concerning this clonotype: A much larger clone lies a single base off, so this may be a read error. This chain connects TRBV20-1 to TRBJ2-3; TRBD2 matches at 10 bases. Germline CDR1 is DFQATT and CDR2 is SNEGSKA (reference sequence). This CDR3 contains 14 residues. The junction had 1 base not matched to a gene; V was cut back by 2 bases and J by 2 bases. The CDR3 nucleotides read TGCAGTGCTAGACTAGCGGGGGTCACAGATACGCAGTATTTT. It codes for CSARLAGVTDTQYF.

The V and J genes are TRBV20-1 and TRBJ1-1; 9 bases fit TRBD1. Germline V lookup: CDR1 DFQATT, CDR2 SNEGSKA (reference sequence). The ends lost 6 bases at V and 3 bases at J; junction bases unmatched: 5. There are 13 residues in the CDR3. CDR3 in amino acids: CSAKQGAYTEAFF. DNA for the CDR3: TGCAGTGCCAAACAGGGGGCTTACACTGAAGCTTTCTTT.

This clonotype has a handful of counts. The chain combines TRBV7-9 with TRBJ1-2; perhaps TRBD1 as D (5 bases). V was trimmed by 3 bases and J by 10 bases, leaving 12 bases between them. CDR1 is SEHNR, CDR2 FQNEAQ, per germline (reference sequence). The CDR3 runs 12 residues. The CDR3 region is CASSFPLGTYTF. In DNA, the CDR3 is TGTGCCAGCAGCTTTCCGTTAGGGACCTACACCTTC.